This passage covers 27 T cell receptor beta chains from one sample sequenced in a study of neurological immune-mediated disorders. TCRdb re-called the 5' RACE reads with MiXCR, one entry per CDR3 protein. Of over 50,000 distinct CDR3 sequences detected, approximately 5.3% appear once; the ten largest clones hold roughly 5%. Input material: PBMCs. Source of these receptors: a human donor with multiple sclerosis. The donor label of this sample is uncertain.

This clonotype was seen ten or more times. The chain links TRBV20-1 to TRBJ2-2, with D maybe TRBD2 (5 bases). Germline V lookup: CDR1 DFQATT, CDR2 SNEGSKA (reference sequence). The CDR3 runs 13 residues. V lost 6 bases and J 6 bases, leaving 14 bases between the germline ends. CDR3 DNA: TGCAGTGCCCCGGGAAGGGTCCCCGGGGAGCTGTTTTTT. Translating gives CSAPGRVPGELFF.

This clonotype was detected many times. This rearrangement joins TRBV25-1 to TRBJ1-2; no clear D. The V and J ends lost 2 bases and 8 bases respectively, with 9 bases between them. Germline V gives CDR1 MGHDK, CDR2 SYGVNS. CDR3 length: 12 residues. The CDR3 DNA follows: TGTGCCAGCAGTGAAGGGAGGAGAGGCTACACCTTC. Its protein is CASSEGRRGYTF.

The sample holds a few counts of this clonotype. This chain joins TRBV15 and TRBJ1-2; tentatively, D is TRBD1 (5 bases). The CDR3 is 15 amino acids. The germline V gene has CDR1 LNHNV and CDR2 YYDKDF (reference sequence). Between the trimmed V and J ends, which lost 1 base and 8 bases, there was a span of 17 bases. CDR3 sequence (DNA): TGTGCCACCAGCAGAGGTCGGCGTGGGCCAGGGGGCTACACCTTC. Encoded protein: CATSRGRRGPGGYTF. The entire variable domain, with the rest obtained from reference TRBV15 and TRBJ1-2, is as follows: DAMVIQNPRYQVTQFGKPVTLSCSQTLNHNVMYWYQQKSSQAPKLLFHYYDKDFNNEADTPDNFQSRRPNTSFCFLDIRSPGLGDTAMYLCATSRGRRGPGGYTFGSGTRLTVV.

This clonotype was observed at least ten times. V is TRBV10-3 and J is TRBJ2-7; D gene unclear. CDR3 length: 13 amino acids. Trimming took 3 bases from V and 3 from J, leaving 9 bases between them. In germline, CDR1 is ENHRY, CDR2 SYGVKD. The CDR3 nucleotides are TGTGCCATCAGTGATACGAGTAGCTACGAGCAGTACTTC. Encoded protein: CAISDTSSYEQYF.

At least ten counts were recorded for this clonotype. The gene calls are TRBV7-2 and TRBJ1-4, with D unclear. The CDR3 runs to 16 residues. The germline V gene has CDR1 SGHTA and CDR2 FQGNSA. V was cut by 4 bases and J by 3 bases, with 15 bases left in between. CDR3 nucleotide sequence: TGTGCCAGCAGCTCCCCTGGCTACCTTTCTAATGAAAAACTGTTTTTT. Translating it yields CASSSPGYLSNEKLFF.

This clonotype was seen many times. V usage is TRBV20-1 and J usage is TRBJ1-3; maybe TRBD1 (5 bases). This CDR3 region has 15 residues. In germline, CDR1 is DFQATT, CDR2 SNEGSKA (reference sequence). V was cut by 0 bases and J by 0 bases, with 9 bases left in between. CDR3 DNA sequence: TGCAGTGCTAGAGATGCGGGGACCTCTGGAAACACCATATATTTT. Amino acid sequence: CSARDAGTSGNTIYF.

This clonotype was counted ten times or more. The rearrangement joins TRBV20-1 to TRBJ1-5; D remains unclear. Germline CDR1 is DFQATT and CDR2 is SNEGSKA (reference sequence). This CDR3 has 13 residues. Trimming cost V 3 bases and J 5 bases, with 11 bases left between them. In DNA form, the CDR3 reads TGCAGTGCTAGGTCCCAGTGGGATCAGCCCCAGCATTTT. It encodes CSARSQWDQPQHF.

This clonotype was counted between two and nine times. The chain has TRBV20-1 and TRBJ1-4, with 7 bases lining up with TRBD1. The CDR3 loop spans 16 amino acids. CDR1 DFQATT and CDR2 SNEGSKA come from the germline V gene (reference sequence). The junction had 11 bases not matched to a gene; V was cut back by 0 bases and J by 7 bases. The CDR3 DNA sequence: TGCAGTGCTAGAGACGATAGACAGGGAGATGGTGAAAAACTGTTTTTT. Translating gives CSARDDRQGDGEKLFF.

This clonotype was counted only a few times. The V and J genes are TRBV19 and TRBJ1-1; D is undetermined. With 1 base removed from V and 5 bases from J, the gap between germline ends came to 8 bases. This CDR3 has 13 residues. In germline, CDR1 is LNHDA, CDR2 SQIVND (reference sequence). CDR3 amino acids: CASSIGRGTEAFF. For the CDR3, the DNA is TGTGCCAGTAGTATAGGGAGAGGTACTGAAGCTTTCTTT.

This clonotype was recorded at least ten times. The chain recombines TRBV7-9 with TRBJ2-7; D possibly matches TRBD1 or TRBD2 (6 bases each). Germline V gives CDR1 SEHNR, CDR2 FQNEAQ (reference sequence). The CDR3 is made up of 14 amino acids. The V end was cut by 8 bases, the J end by 2 bases, with 16 bases between. CDR3 bases: TGTGCCAGCGAAGGGGGGACGGCTACCTACGAGCAGTACTTC. Translating gives CASEGGTATYEQYF. Using reference TRBV7-9 and TRBJ2-7 for the parts outside the CDR3, the full variable domain is DTGVSQNPRHKITKRGQNVTFRCDPISEHNRLYWYRQTLGQGPEFLTYFQNEAQLEKSRLLSDRFSAERPKGSFSTLEIQRTEQGDSAMYLCASEGGTATYEQYFGPGTRLTVT.

The chain is built from TRBV12-3 or TRBV12-4 and TRBJ2-1; D is possibly TRBD2 (5 bases). V was cut by 8 bases and J by 12 bases, with 26 bases left in between. The CDR3 contains 15 residues. This CDR3 is CASGRPGPGSGMQFF. As DNA, the CDR3 is TGTGCCAGCGGCCGTCCTGGACCCGGTTCGGGAATGCAGTTCTTC.

This clonotype appeared many times. The chain uses TRBV5-1 and TRBJ2-7; unclear D gene. V lost 0 bases and J lost 1, with 8 bases in between. The CDR3 extends over 14 amino acids. CDR1 and CDR2 (germline): SGHRS, YFSETQ. CDR3 in DNA: TGCGCCAGCAGCTTGGGACCCGGATCCTACGAGCAGTACTTC. This codes for CASSLGPGSYEQYF.

This clonotype was counted many times. This rearrangement joins TRBV20-1 to TRBJ2-1, with TRBD2 matching 11 bases. The V segment lost 1 base and the J segment 1 base; nucleotides outside the gene matches: 15. Per germline, CDR1 DFQATT and CDR2 SNEGSKA (reference sequence). CDR3 length: 20 residues. The CDR3 DNA follows: TGCAGTGCTAGAGCCCACCAAGGGGGCACTAGCGGGGGTTCCTACAATGAGCAGTTCTTC. Its protein product is CSARAHQGGTSGGSYNEQFF.

This clonotype has a count of ten or more. The chain recombines TRBV7-9 with TRBJ2-3; 8 positions agree with TRBD2. This CDR3 is 14 amino acids long. CDR1 is SEHNR, CDR2 FQNEAQ, per germline (reference sequence). With V trimmed by 4 bases and J by 5 bases, 5 bases remained unmatched. The CDR3 bases are TGTGCCAGCAGCTCGGGACTAGACGGAGATACGCAGTATTTT. Translating gives CASSSGLDGDTQYF.

This clonotype was seen many times. CDR3 sequence reads: CSARTGWDNSPLHF. As DNA, the CDR3 is TGCAGTGCTAGGACAGGGTGGGATAATTCACCCCTCCACTTT. This sequence joins TRBV20-1 and TRBJ1-6, with 7 bases aligning to TRBD1. This CDR3 is built from 14 residues. Germline-derived CDR1 and CDR2 are DFQATT and SNEGSKA (reference sequence). With 3 bases clipped from V and 5 bases from J, the junction kept 4 bases outside the gene matches.

This clonotype was observed at least ten times. The chain has TRBV24-1 and TRBJ2-3; tentative D call: TRBD2 (6 bases). The V end lost 3 bases, the J end lost 2 bases, and 11 bases lay between the germline ends. Germline CDR1 and CDR2: KGHDR and SFDVKD. There are 15 residues in the CDR3. CDR3: CATSDGKRATDTQYF. The CDR3 bases are TGTGCCACCAGTGATGGGAAGCGGGCCACAGATACGCAGTATTTT.

This clonotype was recorded at least ten times. The DNA for the CDR3 is TGTGCCAGCACCCGACAGCCAGACGAGCAGTACTTC. Its translation is CASTRQPDEQYF. The chain carries TRBV7-9 and TRBJ2-7; D possibly corresponds to TRBD1 (5 bases). The CDR3 covers 12 residues. The ends were cut back, 7 bases at V and 5 bases at J, with 12 bases in the middle. Germline assignment: CDR1 SEHNR and CDR2 FQNEAQ (reference sequence).

At least ten counts were recorded for this clonotype. The chain couples TRBV20-1 to TRBJ1-1; D is unresolved. In germline, CDR1 is DFQATT, CDR2 SNEGSKA (reference sequence). There are 13 residues in the CDR3. Trimming took 2 bases from V and 0 from J, leaving 7 bases between them. The CDR3 DNA sequence: TGCAGTGCTAGATCCGCGATGAACACTGAAGCTTTCTTT. This sequence encodes CSARSAMNTEAFF.

This clonotype has at least ten counts. This chain uses TRBV7-9 with TRBJ2-7, with TRBD2 as a possible D gene (5 bases). The CDR3 spans 13 residues. Trimming shortened V by 4 bases and J by 2 bases, and 9 bases separated the two germline ends. The germline CDR1 and CDR2 sequences are SEHNR and FQNEAQ (reference sequence). The CDR3 nucleotides are TGTGCCAGCAGCTCAGGACTCCCCTACGAGCAGTACTTC. Its protein product is CASSSGLPYEQYF.

The table lists this clonotype with many counts. This sequence joins TRBV5-1 and TRBJ2-5; possibly TRBD1 for D (5 bases). The V gene lost 3 bases and the J gene lost 0 bases, with 15 bases spanning the gap. Germline V gene sequence: CDR1 SGHRS, CDR2 YFSETQ. This CDR3 is 16 amino acids long. This CDR3 reads CASSSDRRQYQETQYF. The CDR3 DNA reads as TGCGCCAGCAGCTCGGACCGCAGACAGTACCAAGAGACCCAGTACTTC.

This clonotype was detected ten times or more. The chain is built from TRBV9 and TRBJ1-2; possible D gene TRBD1, 5 bases. The ends were cut back, 4 bases at V and 1 base at J, with 11 bases in the middle. Germline V gene lookup returns CDR1 SGDLS and CDR2 YYNGEE. This CDR3 is 14 amino acids long. The CDR3 nucleotides read TGTGCCAGCAGCCTAACAGGCCTTAACTATGGCTACACCTTC. It yields the protein CASSLTGLNYGYTF.

Ten or more counts support this clonotype. The gene calls are TRBV29-1 and TRBJ2-1; D might be TRBD2 (5 bases). The CDR3 length is 13 residues. Germline lookup yields CDR1 SQVTM and CDR2 ANQGSEA. The V gene lost 4 bases and the J gene lost 6 bases, with 13 bases spanning the gap. CDR3 bases: TGCAGCGTTGCGTCTAGCTCAATCAATGAGCAGTTCTTC. Encoded protein: CSVASSSINEQFF.

This clonotype came up many times. This chain links TRBV2 with TRBJ2-3; 7 nucleotides line up with TRBD2. Germline assignment: CDR1 SNHLY and CDR2 FYNNEI. V lost 1 base to trimming and J lost 3 bases; unmatched junction nucleotides: 4. This CDR3 region has 15 residues. This chain's CDR3 is CASSEGGRGTDTQYF. The CDR3, as DNA: TGTGCCAGCAGTGAAGGAGGGAGGGGAACAGATACGCAGTATTTT.

The chain uses TRBV12-3 or TRBV12-4 and TRBJ1-2; no definite D call. Trimming removed 3 bases at V and 4 bases at J, with 6 bases between. CDR3 length equals 12 residues. The CDR3 reads CASSFHTYGYTF. The CDR3 nucleotides are TGTGCCAGCAGTTTCCACACCTATGGCTACACCTTC.

This clonotype appeared many times. V gene TRBV10-3 combines with J gene TRBJ1-4, with D unclear. The CDR3 length is 14 residues. Trimming took 2 bases from V and 6 from J, leaving 10 bases between them. Germline V gives CDR1 ENHRY, CDR2 SYGVKD. CDR3 residues: CAISEPGLDEKLFF. The CDR3 DNA follows: TGTGCCATCAGTGAGCCCGGTCTCGATGAAAAACTGTTTTTT.

At least ten counts were recorded for this clonotype. The chain is built from TRBV9 and TRBJ2-1; D is possibly TRBD1 or TRBD2 (5 bases each). Germline assignment: CDR1 SGDLS and CDR2 YYNGEE. The CDR3 sequence is 13 residues long. V lost 3 bases and J lost 6, with 10 bases in between. CDR3 loop: CASSAGTANEQFF. CDR3 coding DNA: TGTGCCAGCAGCGCCGGGACGGCCAATGAGCAGTTCTTC.

This clonotype was counted ten times or more. The DNA of the CDR3 is TGTGCCAGCAGCTTCTCAGCGGGGGGCACAGATACGCAGTATTTT. This gives the protein CASSFSAGGTDTQYF. J is TRBJ2-3 and V is TRBV7-9; 8 positions match TRBD2. The V segment lost 3 bases and the J segment 1 base; nucleotides outside the gene matches: 3. The germline V gene encodes CDR1 SEHNR and CDR2 FQNEAQ (reference sequence). The CDR3 contains 15 residues.